Sequencing of this T cell receptor beta chain was carried out in a study of CD8 T cells in Susac syndrome. This clonotype showed up just once. Its specificity is unknown. RNA totalling about 0.45 to 1 ug underwent reverse transcription with random hexamers. Each CDR3 protein gets one entry after TCRdb re-called the immunoSEQ multiplex PCR reads with MiXCR. The table has approximately 140,000 distinct CDR3 sequences, 94% seen once; the top ten hold roughly 0.27%. Study-level results: TCR sequencing and HLA analysis covered a relatively small number of individuals.

While serving as controls, healthy donors were matched for age and sex. Germline assignment: CDR1 SQVTM and CDR2 ANQGSEA. The CDR3 is made up of 16 amino acids. The V and J ends lost 6 bases and 3 bases, in that order; junction bases with no gene match: 13. The sample consisted of CD8+ T cells from PBMCs. The V call is TRBV29-1, the J call TRBJ2-1; 8 positions agree with TRBD1. The receptor's source is a human donor in good health. The CDR3 protein is CSVPPTRDRFYNEQFF. As DNA, the CDR3 is TGCAGCGTCCCCCCCACGCGGGACAGGTTCTACAATGAGCAGTTCTTC.